These T cell receptor beta chains were read from a single sample in a study of blood T cells in healthy people across ages. TCRdb independently ran MiXCR on the 5' RACE reads; one entry per CDR3 protein. Among about 840,000 distinct CDR3 sequences listed, roughly 29% were seen once. A further study also used this sample, focusing on T cells of mothers and their children.

Sequencing used blood. Receptors were obtained from a woman aged 40 to 55 in good health. The CDR3 runs from the conserved cysteine through the conserved F or W. A D gene is named only where the DNA matches it firmly. Size is omitted from some rows. Given values are once, few, many or a class for expanded clones.

j_call | clone_size | v_call | d_call | cdr3_nt | cdr3_aa
TRBJ2-1 | - | TRBV5-4 | TRBD1 | TGTGCCAGCGCGGGACAGGGGATCTATGAGCAGTTCTTC | CASAGQGIYEQFF
TRBJ2-2 | - | TRBV19 | TRBD2 | TGTGCCAGTAGTAAGCGGGGTGTCACCGGGGAGCTGTTTTTT | CASSKRGVTGELFF
TRBJ1-1 | once | TRBV5-1 | TRBD1 | TGCGCCAGCAGCTTGGGGGACAGGATCCTCGAAGCTTTCTTT | CASSLGDRILEAFF
TRBJ2-3 | few | TRBV20-1 | TRBD1 | TGCAGTGCTAGAATGGGGGCAGGGGGAACAGATACGCAGTATTTT | CSARMGAGGTDTQYF
TRBJ1-2 | many | TRBV12-3/TRBV12-4 | - | TGTGCCAGCAGTACAGGGACTAACTATGGCTACACCTTC | CASSTGTNYGYTF
TRBJ1-5 | few | TRBV4-1 | - | TGCGCCAGCAGCCGAGGGACCGGGCTTAGCAATCAGCCCCAGCATTTT | CASSRGTGLSNQPQHF
TRBJ2-7 | many | TRBV28 | TRBD1 | TGTGCCAGCACCTACACCGGAGGGACAGGGGGCCCCTACGAGCAGTACTTC | CASTYTGGTGGPYEQYF
TRBJ2-5 | many | TRBV6-6 | - | TGTGCCAGTGCCTTGGGGGCAGGACCTTTACAAGAGACCCAGTACTTC | CASALGAGPLQETQYF
TRBJ2-5 | many | TRBV27 | - | TGTGCCAGCAATCGACTAGGACTAGGTGGGGGCCGGGAGACCCAGTACTTC | CASNRLGLGGGRETQYF
TRBJ2-2 | - | TRBV4-1 | - | TGCGCCAGCAGCCAAGGGGGAGAACGAGGTTTCGGGGAGCTGTTTTTT | CASSQGGERGFGELFF
TRBJ1-2 | - | TRBV4-1 | TRBD1 | TGCGCCAGCAGCCAAGATCCGGGACAGGTTAACTATGGCTACACCTTC | CASSQDPGQVNYGYTF
TRBJ2-7 | few | TRBV4-1 | TRBD1 | TGCGCCAGCAGCCTCAACAGGGGAGACTACGAGCAGTACTTC | CASSLNRGDYEQYF
TRBJ1-5 | - | TRBV6-5 | TRBD1 | TGTGCCAGCAGTTACCTCCAGGGGGATCAGCCCCAGCATTTT | CASSYLQGDQPQHF
TRBJ2-3 | - | TRBV7-8 | - | TGTGCCAGCAACTTGCTCAGGGTCGGCACAGATACGCAGTATTTT | CASNLLRVGTDTQYF